These T cell receptor beta chains were read from a single sample in a study of cytomegalovirus exposure and HLA in healthy donors. Data came from immunoSEQ multiplex PCR; TCRdb stores just in-frame clones and leaves some out. This sample has tens of thousands of clones, with about 93% found just once. The material sequenced was PBMCs. These receptors came from a woman younger than 35 in good health and CMV-seropositive. Each CDR3 is given with its conserved first and last residue. A D gene is named only where the DNA matches it firmly. Rows may omit the clone size; those that give it use once, few, many or a size class.

length: 15; V: TRBV9; J: TRBJ1-5; D: NA; size: NA; CDR3: CASSVGRGVNQPQHF; DNA: TGTGCCAGCAGCGTAGGTCGGGGTGTCAATCAGCCCCAGCATTTT
length: 15; V: TRBV18; J: TRBJ1-5; D: TRBD1; size: NA; CDR3: CASSPNRGNNQPQHF; DNA: TGTGCCAGCTCGCCCAACAGGGGCAACAATCAGCCCCAGCATTTT
length: 16; V: TRBV7-2; J: TRBJ1-2; D: TRBD1; size: NA; CDR3: CASSPSPGTGVGGYTF; DNA: TGTGCCAGCAGCCCGTCCCCCGGGACAGGGGTTGGTGGCTACACCTTC
length: 17; V: TRBV14; J: TRBJ2-2; D: TRBD1; size: NA; CDR3: CASSRTGTGGFTGELFF; DNA: TGTGCCAGCAGCCGGACCGGGACAGGGGGCTTCACCGGGGAGCTGTTTTTT
length: 14; V: TRBV5-1; J: TRBJ2-5; D: NA; size: NA; CDR3: CASSETYGQETQYF; DNA: TGCGCCAGCAGCGAGACTTACGGACAAGAGACCCAGTACTTC
length: 16; V: TRBV10-3; J: TRBJ2-5; D: TRBD2; size: NA; CDR3: CAISESIGRGEETQYF; DNA: TGTGCCATCAGTGAGTCGATAGGACGGGGGGAAGAGACCCAGTACTTC
length: 19; V: TRBV27; J: TRBJ1-4; D: TRBD1; size: NA; CDR3: CASSPYGRTGNDGNEKLFF; DNA: TGTGCCAGCAGTCCTTACGGGAGGACAGGGAATGATGGTAATGAAAAACTGTTTTTT
length: 14; V: TRBV30; J: TRBJ2-3; D: NA; size: NA; CDR3: CAWSASGGTDTQYF; DNA: TGTGCCTGGAGTGCCAGCGGAGGCACAGATACGCAGTATTTT
length: 14; V: TRBV6-5; J: TRBJ2-3; D: NA; size: once; CDR3: CASSYGQRTDTQYF; DNA: TGTGCCAGCAGTTACGGACAGCGCACAGATACGCAGTATTTT
length: 15; V: TRBV7-9; J: TRBJ2-3; D: TRBD1; size: once; CDR3: CASSLRQGWTDTQYF; DNA: TGTGCCAGCAGCCTCCGACAGGGATGGACAGATACGCAGTATTTT
length: 14; V: TRBV6-6; J: TRBJ1-1; D: NA; size: once; CDR3: CASSYSGRNTEAFF; DNA: TGTGCCAGCAGTTACTCGGGCCGGAACACTGAAGCTTTCTTT
length: 14; V: TRBV25-1; J: TRBJ1-2; D: TRBD1; size: NA; CDR3: CASSARTGSYGYTF; DNA: TGTGCCAGCAGTGCCCGGACAGGTTCCTATGGCTACACCTTC
length: 16; V: TRBV7-8; J: TRBJ1-6; D: TRBD1; size: once; CDR3: CASSSPSGTGNSPLHF; DNA: TGTGCCAGCAGCTCTCCCTCCGGGACAGGGAATTCACCCCTCCACTTT
length: 15; V: TRBV11-2; J: TRBJ2-7; D: TRBD1; size: NA; CDR3: CASSLEAGGSYEQYF; DNA: TGTGCCAGCAGCTTAGAGGCAGGGGGCTCCTACGAGCAGTACTTC
length: 15; V: TRBV19; J: TRBJ1-1; D: NA; size: NA; CDR3: CASSMVGTLRTEAFF; DNA: TGTGCCAGTAGTATGGTAGGCACCCTGAGGACTGAAGCTTTCTTT
length: 14; V: TRBV19; J: TRBJ2-2; D: NA; size: NA; CDR3: CASSISGGTGELFF; DNA: TGTGCCAGTAGTATATCGGGTGGGACCGGGGAGCTGTTTTTT
length: 10; V: TRBV19; J: TRBJ1-1; D: TRBD1; size: NA; CDR3: CASRQGITFF; DNA: TGTGCCAGTAGACAGGGGATAACTTTCTTT
length: 13; V: TRBV6-1; J: TRBJ1-1; D: NA; size: NA; CDR3: CASIPFGDTEAFF; DNA: TGTGCCAGCATCCCGTTCGGGGACACTGAAGCTTTCTTT
length: 14; V: TRBV5-1; J: TRBJ1-1; D: NA; size: NA; CDR3: CASSPGGMNTEAFF; DNA: TGCGCCAGCAGCCCGGGGGGGATGAACACTGAAGCTTTCTTT
length: 15; V: TRBV7-8; J: TRBJ2-1; D: TRBD1; size: NA; CDR3: CASSPRQGNYNEQFF; DNA: TGTGCCAGCAGCCCTAGACAGGGGAACTACAATGAGCAGTTCTTC
length: 16; V: TRBV30; J: TRBJ2-7; D: TRBD2; size: NA; CDR3: CAWSVPYGLGSYEQYF; DNA: TGTGCCTGGAGTGTACCCTACGGACTAGGGAGCTACGAGCAGTACTTC
length: 14; V: TRBV7-2; J: TRBJ1-2; D: NA; size: NA; CDR3: CASSPTKGKGGYTF; DNA: TGTGCCAGCAGCCCCACAAAGGGGAAAGGTGGCTACACCTTC
length: 16; V: TRBV15; J: TRBJ2-1; D: NA; size: NA; CDR3: CATSRDWGTGDNEQFF; DNA: TGTGCCACCAGCAGAGATTGGGGGACTGGGGACAATGAGCAGTTCTTC
length: 14; V: TRBV9; J: TRBJ1-1; D: NA; size: NA; CDR3: CASSEGGWDTEAFF; DNA: TGTGCCAGCAGCGAAGGAGGATGGGACACTGAAGCTTTCTTT
length: 15; V: TRBV7-7; J: TRBJ2-7; D: TRBD1; size: NA; CDR3: CASSSGTGEAYEQYF; DNA: TGTGCTAGCAGCTCAGGGACAGGGGAAGCCTACGAGCAGTACTTC
length: 14; V: TRBV6-5; J: TRBJ2-3; D: NA; size: NA; CDR3: CASKRGGPADTQYF; DNA: TGTGCCAGCAAAAGGGGGGGGCCCGCAGATACGCAGTATTTT
length: 15; V: TRBV4-3; J: TRBJ2-2; D: NA; size: NA; CDR3: CASSQSGLNTGELFF; DNA: TGCGCCAGCAGCCAGTCTGGGCTAAACACCGGGGAGCTGTTTTTT
length: 12; V: TRBV27; J: TRBJ2-2; D: NA; size: NA; CDR3: CASSTNTGELFF; DNA: TGTGCCAGCTCCACGAACACCGGGGAGCTGTTTTTT
length: 13; V: TRBV27; J: TRBJ1-2; D: TRBD1; size: NA; CDR3: CASSLVGTDGYTF; DNA: TGTGCCAGCAGTCTCGTGGGGACAGATGGCTACACCTTC
length: 17; V: TRBV9; J: TRBJ2-1; D: NA; size: NA; CDR3: CASSVSGLSSGYNEQFF; DNA: TGTGCCAGCAGCGTATCGGGTTTGAGTAGCGGTTACAATGAGCAGTTCTTC
length: 14; V: TRBV28; J: TRBJ1-1; D: TRBD1; size: NA; CDR3: CASSFKRTGVEAFF; DNA: TGTGCCAGCAGTTTTAAACGGACAGGGGTTGAAGCTTTCTTT
length: 15; V: TRBV4-1; J: TRBJ1-2; D: TRBD1; size: NA; CDR3: CASSQDPTGNYGYTF; DNA: TGCGCCAGCAGCCAAGACCCGACAGGGAACTATGGCTACACCTTC
length: 14; V: TRBV5-1; J: TRBJ2-2; D: NA; size: few; CDR3: CASSLLGDTGELFF; DNA: TGCGCCAGCAGCTTGCTCGGTGACACCGGGGAGCTGTTTTTT
length: 13; V: TRBV10-1; J: TRBJ2-2; D: NA; size: NA; CDR3: CASSERNTGELFF; DNA: TGCGCCAGCAGTGAGCGGAACACCGGGGAGCTGTTTTTT
length: 20; V: TRBV29-1; J: TRBJ1-1; D: NA; size: NA; CDR3: CSVGGSAGEVGRSMNTEAFF; DNA: TGCAGCGTTGGGGGCTCGGCTGGGGAGGTCGGCAGATCGATGAACACTGAAGCTTTCTTT
length: 12; V: TRBV28; J: TRBJ2-7; D: NA; size: NA; CDR3: CASSLWGLGQYF; DNA: TGTGCCAGCAGTTTATGGGGGCTCGGGCAGTACTTC
length: 15; V: TRBV28; J: TRBJ1-5; D: TRBD1; size: NA; CDR3: CASSFGTGGLQPQHF; DNA: TGTGCCAGCAGTTTTGGGACAGGGGGACTGCAGCCCCAGCATTTT